This TCR beta chain stems from a study of cytomegalovirus exposure and HLA in healthy donors. As to this clone: No antigen is known for it.

Overall study findings and caveats: A later analysis reportedly found fewer N-insertions in an Asian-associated ancestry cluster than the roughly 670-donor mean. Evidence from a later analysis indicated that most CMV-associated TCR beta chains looked HLA-restricted. Some segments of the V type, notably TRBV6-2 and TRBV6-3, were excluded as indistinguishable.

In the PCR, 60 Vbeta and 13 Jbeta primers were used. Repertoires were generated with immunoSEQ multiplex PCR, while TCRdb's copy carries only in-frame clones and drops some. Counted here are over 70,000 clones, about 80% occurring once; the ten biggest clones make up approximately 1.5%. Donors in the study were healthy people who gave bone marrow. The CDR3 is made up of 15 amino acids. CDR1 is MGHRA and CDR2 is YSYEKL in the germline V gene. J was trimmed by 3 bases and V by 3 bases; bases with no gene match: 7. This chain joins TRBV4-1 and TRBJ1-2, with TRBD1 matching over 7 bases. The sequence was obtained from a male donor in good health and CMV-seronegative. Sequencing used PBMCs. The CDR3 loop is CASSQGQTSDYGYTF. In nucleotides, the CDR3 is TGCGCCAGCAGCCAGGGACAGACGTCTGACTATGGCTACACCTTC.